The source of this T cell receptor (beta chain) is a study of blood T cell repertoires in COVID-19. This table comes from immunoSEQ multiplex PCR, and its TCRdb copy is limited to in-frame clones, with some not included. The sample contains around 270,000 clones, approximately 86% of which appear only once. This CDR3 comprises 14 residues. CDR1 and CDR2 (germline): MGHRA, YSYEKL. The V segment lost 2 bases and the J segment 4 bases; nucleotides outside the gene matches: 4. The Seattle site enrolled patients during active infection and followed them longitudinally. The TCR was taken from a human donor with COVID-19, enrolled during active disease. The donor label of this sample is uncertain. The sample was peripheral blood. The chain couples TRBV4-1 to TRBJ1-2; 7 bases are a match to TRBD1. The CDR3 protein is CASSQTGDRYGYTF. As DNA, the CDR3 is TGCGCCAGCAGCCAAACAGGGGATCGCTATGGCTACACCTTC.